These 23 T cell receptor beta chains were sequenced from one sample in a study of long-term antiretroviral therapy in people with HIV. It was version v3.0 of the immunoSEQ assay that was run at survey level. Some clones are missing from TCRdb's copy, which holds only in-frame ones; the method was immunoSEQ multiplex PCR. The table records approximately 13,000 clones, roughly 80% of them present only once. Material: unsorted PBMCs, obtained 1.8 years before starting antiretroviral therapy. The receptors derive from a woman in her 40s with HIV.

This chain joins TRBV14 and TRBJ1-2; D may be TRBD1 (5 bases). Germline CDR1 is SGHDN and CDR2 is FVKESK. This CDR3 is built from 13 residues. Trimming took 3 bases from V and 5 from J, leaving 10 bases between them. CDR3 amino acids: CASSHGTTYGYTF. The CDR3 coding sequence is TGTGCCAGCAGCCACGGGACGACTTATGGCTACACCTTC.

This chain connects TRBV5-1 to TRBJ2-5; the match to TRBD1 covers 11 bases. There are 14 residues in the CDR3. The germline gives CDR1 SGHRS, CDR2 YFSETQ. V dropped 4 bases and J dropped 6; count of bases not matched to a gene: 5. CDR3 in amino acids: CASSPGQGAKTQYF. CDR3 bases: TGCGCCAGCAGCCCTGGACAGGGGGCGAAGACCCAGTACTTC. Complete variable domain (other parts from reference TRBV5-1 and TRBJ2-5): KAGVTQTPRYLIKTRGQQVTLSCSPISGHRSVSWYQQTPGQGLQFLFEYFSETQRNKGNFPGRFSGRQFSNSRSEMNVSTLELGDSALYLCASSPGQGAKTQYFGPGTRLLVL.

The rearrangement joins TRBV6-1 to TRBJ2-1, with a possible D match to TRBD2 (5 bases). There are 16 residues in the CDR3. V lost 2 bases to trimming and J lost 4 bases, with 15 bases between them. Germline V gene sequence: CDR1 MNHNS, CDR2 SASEGT. This CDR3 reads CASSEYRGTPYNEQFF. In DNA form, the CDR3 reads TGTGCCAGCAGTGAATATCGGGGTACCCCTTACAATGAGCAGTTCTTC.

The chain links TRBV21-1 to TRBJ2-1; whether TRBD2, the table's D call, matches the DNA was not checked. TRBV21-1 is assigned pseudogene status. This CDR3 spans 16 amino acids. The CDR3: CASSKARTHRYNEQFF. The CDR3 coding sequence is TGTGCCAGCAGCAAAGCCAGGACTCACCGTTACAATGAGCAGTTCTTC.

The V gene is TRBV5-5, the J gene TRBJ2-7, with D possibly being TRBD1 or TRBD2 (5 bases each). The germline gives CDR1 SGHKS, CDR2 YYEKEE (reference sequence). The CDR3 loop spans 15 amino acids. Between the trimmed V and J ends, which lost 4 bases and 3 bases, there was a span of 17 bases. The CDR3 sequence: CASSQAAGMGYEQYF. DNA of the CDR3: TGTGCCAGCAGCCAAGCGGCAGGGATGGGCTACGAGCAGTACTTC.

The chain recombines TRBV5-5 with TRBJ2-2; D not certain. Per germline, CDR1 SGHKS and CDR2 YYEKEE (reference sequence). V was cut by 0 bases and J by 3 bases, with 9 bases left in between. The CDR3 has 15 amino acids. For the CDR3, the DNA is TGTGCCAGCAGCTTGGGGGTCTACCACACCGGGGAGCTGTTTTTT. Amino acids: CASSLGVYHTGELFF.

The chain couples TRBV7-9 to TRBJ2-5; D call uncertain. V dropped 6 bases and J dropped 2 bases, with 16 bases sitting between them. Germline CDR1 is SEHNR and CDR2 is FQNEAQ (reference sequence). The CDR3 consists of 15 residues. CDR3 in DNA: TGTGCCAGCAGTCGACGAGCAGACTTACAAGAGACCCAGTACTTC. Translation: CASSRRADLQETQYF. The full variable domain, completed using reference TRBV7-9 and TRBJ2-5, is DTGVSQNPRHKITKRGQNVTFRCDPISEHNRLYWYRQTLGQGPEFLTYFQNEAQLEKSRLLSDRFSAERPKGSFSTLEIQRTEQGDSAMYLCASSRRADLQETQYFGPGTRLLVL.

This clone was seen more than once but under ten times. The rearrangement links TRBV4-1 to TRBJ1-2; D perhaps matches TRBD1 (5 bases). From germline, CDR1 is MGHRA and CDR2 YSYEKL. The CDR3 consists of 13 residues. V shed 4 bases and J shed 8 bases, with 14 bases lying between them. CDR3 protein: CASSPIAGTGYTF. In DNA, the CDR3 is TGCGCCAGCAGCCCCATCGCCGGGACCGGCTACACCTTC.

About this clone: A much larger clone lies one base from this, so it may be a read error. The chain links TRBV27 to TRBJ1-2; 7 bases align to TRBD1. Germline CDR1 MNHEY, CDR2 SMNVEV (reference sequence). V trimming: 5 bases; J trimming: 8 bases; junction bases outside the gene matches: 8. The CDR3 runs 13 residues. The CDR3 nucleotides read TGTGCCAGCAGTCCCACCTCCAGGGGGGGCTACACCTTC. Translating it yields CASSPTSRGGYTF.

The chain uses TRBV7-9 and TRBJ2-1, with D hard to call. The CDR3 loop spans 14 amino acids. Germline CDR1 SEHNR, CDR2 FQNEAQ (reference sequence). The germline V and J ends were trimmed by 1 base and 10 bases, with 14 bases remaining between them. Written as DNA, the CDR3 is TGTGCCAGCAGCTTAGGAGCCGAAGAATTCGAGCAGTTCTTC. Protein: CASSLGAEEFEQFF.

The CDR3 bases are TGTGCCAGCAGCTTTAGTATCGGGGAGCTGTTTTTT. Translated: CASSFSIGELFF. This chain connects TRBV11-2 to TRBJ2-2; D is ambiguous. V dropped 3 bases and J dropped 7 bases, with 6 bases sitting between them. The CDR3 spans 12 residues. The germline V gene has CDR1 SGHAT and CDR2 FQNNGV.

The rearrangement uses TRBV5-5 and TRBJ2-7; 9 bases are shared with TRBD1. The length of the CDR3 is 19 residues. V lost 4 bases, J lost 0 bases, and 17 bases stayed unmatched. Germline loops: CDR1 SGHKS, CDR2 YYEKEE (reference sequence). CDR3 bases: TGTGCCAGCAGCCCCCCCCAACTAGGGTGGGGACAGGGCTCCTACGAGCAGTACTTC. Encoded protein: CASSPPQLGWGQGSYEQYF.

J is TRBJ1-3 and V is TRBV15; D call uncertain. Trimming took off 2 bases at V and 4 bases at J, with 12 bases between the two ends. Germline CDR1 reads LNHNV; CDR2 reads YYDKDF (reference sequence). The CDR3 length is 15 residues. CDR3 nucleotide sequence: TGTGCCACCAGCAGAACGCAAATCCAAGGAAACACCATATATTTT. Translating gives CATSRTQIQGNTIYF.

The chain combines TRBV7-9 with TRBJ1-5; a weak D match, TRBD1 (6 bases). V was cut by 7 bases and J by 5 bases, with 9 bases left in between. Looked up from germline, CDR1 is SEHNR and CDR2 is FQNEAQ (reference sequence). This CDR3 is 12 amino acids long. The CDR3 sequence is CASKKGDQPQHF. The DNA for the CDR3 is TGTGCCAGCAAGAAGGGGGATCAGCCCCAGCATTTT.

The CDR3 DNA reads TGTGCCAGCAGCCTACTAGTGTCCTACGAGCAGTACTTC. Amino acids: CASSLLVSYEQYF. This sequence joins TRBV14 and TRBJ2-7, with a possible D match to TRBD2 (5 bases). Trimming removed 4 bases from V and 1 base from J, with 8 bases in between. There are 13 residues in the CDR3. CDR1 SGHDN and CDR2 FVKESK come from the germline V gene.

J is TRBJ2-1 and V is TRBV5-6; possible D gene TRBD2, 6 bases. The V and J ends lost 5 bases and 6 bases respectively, with 12 bases between them. The CDR3 runs 13 residues. Germline V gene data show CDR1 as SGHDT and CDR2 as YYEEEE. The CDR3 DNA reads TGTGCCAGCAGTTCCGGGACTCTCAATGAGCAGTTCTTC. Amino acid sequence: CASSSGTLNEQFF.

The V gene is TRBV28, the J gene TRBJ2-5; D is ambiguous. The V gene's germline CDR1 is MDHEN and CDR2 SYDVKM. The V gene lost 5 bases and the J gene lost 0 bases, with 16 bases spanning the gap. This CDR3 comprises 16 residues. The CDR3 protein is CASSPGRGTYQETQYF. CDR3 DNA: TGTGCCAGCAGTCCTGGTCGCGGTACCTACCAAGAGACCCAGTACTTC.

The CDR3 nucleotides are TGTGCCAGCAGTGCTGCCAGGGGACGGAGAGCTTTCTTT. Its protein product is CASSAARGRRAFF. The chain uses TRBV25-1 and TRBJ1-1; a possible D gene is TRBD1 (6 bases). Looked up from germline, CDR1 is MGHDK and CDR2 is SYGVNS. The length of the CDR3 is 13 residues. V gave up 4 bases and J gave up 10 bases, with 16 bases separating them.

This clone was observed once. The CDR3 here is CASSLGWTSEADTQYF. CDR3 sequence (DNA): TGTGCCAGCAGCTTGGGCTGGACTAGTGAGGCAGATACGCAGTATTTT. V gene TRBV5-4 combines with J gene TRBJ2-3; TRBD2 matches 7 bases. The germline V gene has CDR1 SGHNT and CDR2 YYREEE (reference sequence). Losses at the gene ends were 0 bases for V and 4 bases for J; bases not matched to a gene: 8. The length of the CDR3 is 16 residues.

In its sample, this clone was seen a few times. This chain links TRBV7-9 with TRBJ2-1; D perhaps matches TRBD2 (5 bases). This CDR3 is built from 15 residues. Trimming took off 1 base at V and 6 bases at J, with 13 bases between the two ends. Germline V gene sequence: CDR1 SEHNR, CDR2 FQNEAQ (reference sequence). CDR3 protein: CASSLEGLPSNEQFF. In DNA, the CDR3 is TGTGCCAGCAGCTTAGAAGGACTCCCTTCCAATGAGCAGTTCTTC.

This sequence joins TRBV5-4 and TRBJ2-7; the D gene is possibly TRBD1 (6 bases). Germline V lookup: CDR1 SGHNT, CDR2 YYREEE (reference sequence). Trimming removed 4 bases at V and 3 bases at J, with 11 bases between. The CDR3 sequence is 13 residues long. The CDR3 region has the DNA TGTGCCAGCAGCGTAACAGGGCTCTACGAGCAGTACTTC. It translates to CASSVTGLYEQYF.

The rearrangement joins TRBV2 to TRBJ1-2; D uncertain. Germline values: CDR1 SNHLY, CDR2 FYNNEI. The CDR3 is made up of 14 amino acids. Trimming stripped 4 bases from V and 6 bases from J, with 15 bases between. The CDR3 region has the DNA TGTGCCAGCAGTGGCCTTAACCTAGTCGATGGCTACACCTTC. This codes for CASSGLNLVDGYTF. The full variable domain, its missing parts supplied by reference TRBV2 and TRBJ1-2, is EPEVTQTPSHQVTQMGQEVILRCVPISNHLYFYWYRQILGQKVEFLVSFYNNEISEKSEIFDDQFSVERPDGSNFTLKIRSTKLEDSAMYFCASSGLNLVDGYTFGSGTRLTVV.

This clone came up a few times. The chain has TRBV19 and TRBJ1-2, with D hard to call. Trimming cost V 5 bases and J 4 bases, with 17 bases left between them. This CDR3 is 15 amino acids long. In germline, CDR1 is LNHDA, CDR2 SQIVND (reference sequence). The CDR3 loop reads CASSPRANSGYGYTF. The CDR3 nucleotides are TGTGCCAGTAGTCCTAGGGCCAACTCGGGCTATGGCTACACCTTC.